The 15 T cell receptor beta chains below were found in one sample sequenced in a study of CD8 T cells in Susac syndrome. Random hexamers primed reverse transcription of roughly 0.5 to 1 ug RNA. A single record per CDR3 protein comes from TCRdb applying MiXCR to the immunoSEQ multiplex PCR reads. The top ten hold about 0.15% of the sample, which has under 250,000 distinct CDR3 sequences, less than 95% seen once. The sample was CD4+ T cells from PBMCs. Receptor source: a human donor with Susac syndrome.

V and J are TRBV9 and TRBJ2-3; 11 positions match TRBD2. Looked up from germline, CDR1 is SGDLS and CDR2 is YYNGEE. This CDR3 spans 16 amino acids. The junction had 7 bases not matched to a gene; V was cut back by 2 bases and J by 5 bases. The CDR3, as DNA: TGTGCCAGCAGCGTTAGCGGGGGGGCCAGGGAAGATACGCAGTATTTT. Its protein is CASSVSGGAREDTQYF.

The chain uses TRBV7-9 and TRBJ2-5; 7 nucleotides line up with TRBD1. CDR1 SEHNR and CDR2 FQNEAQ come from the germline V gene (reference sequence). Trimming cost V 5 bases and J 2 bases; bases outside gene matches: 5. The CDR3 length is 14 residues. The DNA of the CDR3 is TGTGCCAGCAGCCCCGGGACAGAACAAGAGACCCAGTACTTC. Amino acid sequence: CASSPGTEQETQYF.

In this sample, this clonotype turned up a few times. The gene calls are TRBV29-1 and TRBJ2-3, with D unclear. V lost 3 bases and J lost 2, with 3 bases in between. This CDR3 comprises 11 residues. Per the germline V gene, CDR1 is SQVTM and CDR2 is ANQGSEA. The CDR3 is CSVDYTDTQYF. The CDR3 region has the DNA TGCAGCGTTGACTACACAGATACGCAGTATTTT.

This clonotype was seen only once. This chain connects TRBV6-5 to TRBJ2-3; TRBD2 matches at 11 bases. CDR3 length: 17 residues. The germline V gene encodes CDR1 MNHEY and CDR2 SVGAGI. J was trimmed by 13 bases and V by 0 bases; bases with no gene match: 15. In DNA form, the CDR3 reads TGTGCCAGCAGTTACTCGACGTCCGCTAGCGGGGGGAAGGGAAAGTATTTT. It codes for CASSYSTSASGGKGKYF.

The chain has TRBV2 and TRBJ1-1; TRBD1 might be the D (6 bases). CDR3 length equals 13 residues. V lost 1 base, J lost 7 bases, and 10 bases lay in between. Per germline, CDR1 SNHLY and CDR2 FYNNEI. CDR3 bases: TGTGCCAGCAGTGAAGACAGGGAAAGTGAAGCTTTCTTT. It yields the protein CASSEDRESEAFF.

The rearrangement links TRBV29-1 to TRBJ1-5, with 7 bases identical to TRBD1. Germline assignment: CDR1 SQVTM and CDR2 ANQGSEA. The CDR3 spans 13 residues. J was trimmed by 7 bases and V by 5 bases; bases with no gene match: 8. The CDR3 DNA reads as TGCAGCGTTTCGACAGGGTGGAACCAGCCCCAGCATTTT. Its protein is CSVSTGWNQPQHF.

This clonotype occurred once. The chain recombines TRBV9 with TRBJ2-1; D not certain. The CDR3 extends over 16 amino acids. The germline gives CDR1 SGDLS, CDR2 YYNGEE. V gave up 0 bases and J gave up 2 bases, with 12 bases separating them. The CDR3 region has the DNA TGTGCCAGCAGCGTAGTTCCAGGAAGGGCCTACAATGAGCAGTTCTTC. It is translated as CASSVVPGRAYNEQFF.

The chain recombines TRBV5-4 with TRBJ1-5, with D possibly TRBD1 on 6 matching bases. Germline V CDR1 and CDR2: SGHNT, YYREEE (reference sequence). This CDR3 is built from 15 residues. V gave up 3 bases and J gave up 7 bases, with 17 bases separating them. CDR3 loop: CASSSPGGPMQPQHF. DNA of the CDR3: TGTGCCAGCAGCTCACCGGGGGGCCCCATGCAGCCCCAGCATTTT.

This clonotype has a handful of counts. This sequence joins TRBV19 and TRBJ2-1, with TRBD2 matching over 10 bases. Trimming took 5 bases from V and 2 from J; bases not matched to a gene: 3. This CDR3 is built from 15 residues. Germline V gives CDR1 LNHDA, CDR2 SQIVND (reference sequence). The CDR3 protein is CASSLAGGPYNEQFF. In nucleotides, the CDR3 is TGTGCCAGTAGTTTAGCGGGGGGCCCCTACAATGAGCAGTTCTTC.

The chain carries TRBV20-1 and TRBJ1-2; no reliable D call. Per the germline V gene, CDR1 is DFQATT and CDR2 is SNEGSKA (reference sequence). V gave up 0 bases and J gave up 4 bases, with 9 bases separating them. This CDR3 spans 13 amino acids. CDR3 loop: CSARESAIYGYTF. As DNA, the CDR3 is TGCAGTGCTAGAGAGTCAGCCATCTATGGCTACACCTTC.

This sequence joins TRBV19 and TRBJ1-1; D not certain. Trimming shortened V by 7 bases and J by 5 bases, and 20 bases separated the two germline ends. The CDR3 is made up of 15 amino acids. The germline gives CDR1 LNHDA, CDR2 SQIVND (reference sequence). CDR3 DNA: TGTGCCAGTACCTTGGAGGGCCCCGGAGGGACTGAAGCTTTCTTT. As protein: CASTLEGPGGTEAFF.

CDR3 residues: CASNRPNSPLHF. The CDR3 nucleotides are TGTGCCAGCAACCGCCCAAATTCACCCCTCCACTTT. The V call is TRBV7-8, the J call TRBJ1-6; D is unresolved. The V end lost 7 bases, the J end lost 7 bases, and 8 bases lay between the germline ends. This CDR3 region has 12 residues. The germline V gene has CDR1 SGHVS and CDR2 FQNEAQ.

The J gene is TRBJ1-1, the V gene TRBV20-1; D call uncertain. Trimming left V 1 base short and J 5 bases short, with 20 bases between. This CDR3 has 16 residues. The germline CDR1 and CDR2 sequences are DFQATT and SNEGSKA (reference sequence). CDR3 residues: CSARGDRSGSLTEAFF. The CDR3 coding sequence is TGCAGTGCTAGAGGGGATCGATCAGGTAGTTTGACTGAAGCTTTCTTT.

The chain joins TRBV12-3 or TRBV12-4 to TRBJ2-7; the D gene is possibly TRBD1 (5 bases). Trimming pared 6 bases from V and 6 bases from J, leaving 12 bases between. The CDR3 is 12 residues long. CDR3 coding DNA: TGTGCCAGCAGCCCCCTGGGGCTCGAGCAGTACTTC. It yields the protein CASSPLGLEQYF.

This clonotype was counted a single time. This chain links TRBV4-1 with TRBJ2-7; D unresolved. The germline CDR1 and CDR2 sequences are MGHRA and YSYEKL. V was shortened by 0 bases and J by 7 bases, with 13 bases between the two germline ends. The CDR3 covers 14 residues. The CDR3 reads CASSQEITAEEQYF. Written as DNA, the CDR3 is TGCGCCAGCAGCCAAGAAATCACCGCGGAAGAGCAGTACTTC.